These 23 T cell receptor beta chains originate from one sample sequenced in a study of identical twins. MiXCR, applied by TCRdb to the 5' RACE reads, yields one record per CDR3 protein. The sample has approximately 530,000 distinct CDR3 sequences; under 25% are singletons. These data were also reused for a study on yellow fever vaccine responses in identical twins.

Input material: CD4+ T cells sorted from blood. Receptor source: a woman aged 18-29 years in good health.

The chain joins TRBV5-1 to TRBJ2-3; D possibly corresponds to TRBD1 (6 bases). V was cut by 5 bases and J by 5 bases, with 18 bases left in between. From germline, CDR1 is SGHRS and CDR2 YFSETQ. This CDR3 has 15 amino acids. The CDR3 loop reads CASSSPGSDRDTQYF. CDR3 sequence (DNA): TGCGCCAGCAGTTCTCCGGGGTCGGACAGAGATACGCAGTATTTT.

This clonotype was detected only a few times. The chain couples TRBV12-3 or TRBV12-4 to TRBJ2-7; 10 positions agree with TRBD2. V was pared by 5 bases and J by 6 bases, with 10 bases of the junction left unmatched. The CDR3 loop spans 15 amino acids. CDR3 residues: CASSQLTSGIGEQYF. The CDR3, as DNA: TGTGCCAGCAGTCAGCTAACTAGCGGGATAGGCGAGCAGTACTTC.

The chain links TRBV5-5 to TRBJ1-5, with TRBD1 matching over 8 bases. CDR1 and CDR2 (germline): SGHKS, YYEKEE (reference sequence). The CDR3 sequence is 17 residues long. V shed 4 bases, J shed 4 bases, and the junction held 13 bases outside the gene matches. The CDR3 here is CASSPGQERRANQPQHF. The DNA of the CDR3 is TGTGCCAGCAGCCCGGGACAGGAAAGACGAGCTAATCAGCCCCAGCATTTT.

This clonotype was seen more than once but under ten times. This chain uses TRBV12-3 or TRBV12-4 with TRBJ1-4; 8 nucleotides agree with TRBD1. After removal of 5 bases from V and 7 bases from J, the junction contained 6 bases not matched to a gene. This CDR3 has 14 residues. The CDR3 nucleotides are TGTGCCAGCAGTGACGACAGGGGCGGTGAAAAACTGTTTTTT. Translated, it gives CASSDDRGGEKLFF.

This clonotype occurred many times. The chain employs TRBV12-3 or TRBV12-4 and TRBJ2-1; D remains unclear. V lost 1 base and J 7 bases, leaving 5 bases between the germline ends. The CDR3 runs to 12 residues. CDR3 sequence reads: CASSLERNEQFF. For the CDR3, the DNA is TGTGCCAGCAGTTTAGAAAGGAATGAGCAGTTCTTC.

There are a few counts of this clonotype. The chain links TRBV9 to TRBJ2-1, with D tentatively TRBD2 (5 bases). Germline V gene data show CDR1 as SGDLS and CDR2 as YYNGEE. V lost 0 bases and J 9 bases, leaving 10 bases between the germline ends. The CDR3 runs to 13 residues. The DNA of the CDR3 is TGTGCCAGCAGCGTAGTGGGCGGGCGTGAGCAGTTCTTC. It yields the protein CASSVVGGREQFF.

This chain connects TRBV10-3 to TRBJ2-2; either TRBD1 or TRBD2 may supply D (5 bases each). V lost 3 bases to trimming and J lost 0 bases, with 14 bases between them. The CDR3 length is 17 residues. Germline CDR1 is ENHRY and CDR2 is SYGVKD. CDR3 nucleotides: TGTGCCATCAGTGAATTAAGAGGGGATCCGAACACCGGGGAGCTGTTTTTT. Translating it yields CAISELRGDPNTGELFF.

This chain connects TRBV28 to TRBJ2-2, with D possibly matching TRBD2 (5 bases). Germline CDR1 is MDHEN and CDR2 is SYDVKM. This CDR3 has 17 amino acids. Trimming removed 3 bases at V and 1 base at J, with 15 bases between. DNA of the CDR3: TGTGCCAGCAGTTTGTCAGGTCGAGGGAGGAACACCGGGGAGCTGTTTTTT. As protein: CASSLSGRGRNTGELFF.

This clonotype was seen a handful of times. The V and J genes are TRBV12-3 or TRBV12-4 and TRBJ2-1; 13 bases line up with TRBD2. This CDR3 region has 15 residues. The V and J ends lost 9 bases and 0 bases, in that order; junction bases with no gene match: 2. The DNA of the CDR3 is TGTGCCAGGAGGACTAGCGGGAGCTCCTACAATGAGCAGTTCTTC. Translation: CARRTSGSSYNEQFF.

The chain combines TRBV11-2 with TRBJ2-1, with 13 bases fitting TRBD2. Trimming at V came to 1 base and at J to 4 bases, leaving 10 bases not matched to a gene. Germline V gene sequence: CDR1 SGHAT, CDR2 FQNNGV. The CDR3 has 19 residues. CDR3 protein: CASSLVVMGLAGSYNEQFF. Here the CDR3 DNA reads TGTGCCAGCAGCTTAGTTGTTATGGGACTAGCGGGGAGTTACAATGAGCAGTTCTTC.

This clonotype was detected only a few times. The rearrangement uses TRBV7-2 and TRBJ2-1, with 15 positions matching TRBD2. V gave up 4 bases and J gave up 14 bases; unmatched junction bases: 6. Germline values: CDR1 SGHTA, CDR2 FQGNSA. This CDR3 contains 14 residues. The CDR3 reads CASSYWTSGGEEFF. The CDR3 nucleotides read TGTGCCAGCAGCTATTGGACTAGCGGGGGGGAGGAGTTCTTC. The full variable domain, rest sourced from reference TRBV7-2 and TRBJ2-1, is GAGVSQSPSNKVTEKGKDVELRCDPISGHTALYWYRQSLGQGLEFLIYFQGNSAPDKSGLPSDRFSAERTGGSVSTLTIQRTQQEDSAVYLCASSYWTSGGEEFFGPGTRLTVL.

CDR3 protein: CASSLLPDREAYEQYV. Here the CDR3 DNA reads TGCGCCAGCAGCTTGCTCCCGGACAGGGAGGCCTACGAGCAGTACGTC. V and J are TRBV5-1 and TRBJ2-7; TRBD1 aligns across 8 bases. Germline loops: CDR1 SGHRS, CDR2 YFSETQ. V gave up 1 base and J gave up 2 bases; unmatched junction bases: 8. This CDR3 is built from 16 residues.

The gene calls are TRBV7-2 and TRBJ1-1; D remains unclear. This CDR3 contains 16 residues. V shed 1 base and J shed 3 bases, with 15 bases lying between them. Germline V gives CDR1 SGHTA, CDR2 FQGNSA. CDR3 coding DNA: TGTGCCAGCAGCTTAGTTCGGTGGGCGCTGGACACTGAAGCTTTCTTT. It codes for CASSLVRWALDTEAFF.

The chain combines TRBV5-1 with TRBJ1-4, with 9 bases that match TRBD1. With V trimmed by 1 base and J by 5 bases, 3 bases remained unmatched. This CDR3 region has 15 residues. Germline V gene sequence: CDR1 SGHRS, CDR2 YFSETQ. The CDR3 region is CASSLFGQGNEKLFF. Written as DNA, the CDR3 is TGCGCCAGCAGCTTGTTTGGACAGGGGAATGAAAAACTGTTTTTT.

This clonotype has a handful of counts. The chain has TRBV7-9 and TRBJ2-7; no reliable D call. Germline lookup yields CDR1 SEHNR and CDR2 FQNEAQ (reference sequence). V lost 1 base and J 1 base, leaving 5 bases between the germline ends. This CDR3 region has 13 residues. DNA for the CDR3: TGTGCCAGCAGCTTAGTTCCGTCCTACGAGCAGTACTTC. This codes for CASSLVPSYEQYF.

The chain carries TRBV12-3 or TRBV12-4 and TRBJ2-2, with 10 bases aligning to TRBD1. This CDR3 is built from 15 residues. Germline trimming cut 4 bases from V and 9 bases from J; bases unmatched to any gene: 8. Here the CDR3 DNA reads TGTGCCAGCAGTTCAGACAGGGGGCTTGTCAGGGAGCTGTTTTTT. Residues: CASSSDRGLVRELFF.

This clonotype was seen more than once but under ten times. The V call is TRBV20-1, the J call TRBJ2-7; TRBD2 matches 7 bases. Germline V lookup: CDR1 DFQATT, CDR2 SNEGSKA (reference sequence). J lost 3 bases, V lost 0 bases, and 8 bases had no gene match. The CDR3 spans 15 residues. The CDR3 is CSARDGREFSYEQYF. In DNA form, the CDR3 reads TGCAGTGCTAGAGATGGGAGGGAATTTAGCTACGAGCAGTACTTC.

This clonotype was observed a few times. J is TRBJ2-1 and V is TRBV28; 9 bases are shared with TRBD2. The trim removed 8 bases at V and 15 bases at J, leaving 11 bases unmatched. The germline V gene encodes CDR1 MDHEN and CDR2 SYDVKM. There are 12 residues in the CDR3. The CDR3 DNA is TGTGCCAGCTATTTCTCCGGGACTAGCCTGTTCTTC. Translating it yields CASYFSGTSLFF. Full variable domain (missing parts from reference TRBV28 and TRBJ2-1): DVKVTQSSRYLVKRTGEKVFLECVQDMDHENMFWYRQDPGLGLRLIYFSYDVKMKEKGDIPEGYSVSREKKERFSLILESASTNQTSMYLCASYFSGTSLFFGPGTRLTVL.

The chain combines TRBV6-4 with TRBJ2-2; D may be TRBD2 (6 bases). Germline V gene data show CDR1 as MRHNA and CDR2 as SNTAGT. V lost 8 bases and J lost 0, with 13 bases in between. This CDR3 is 15 amino acids long. In DNA form, the CDR3 reads TGTGCCAGCCGGGCGGAGGGCTCGAACACCGGGGAGCTGTTTTTT. As protein: CASRAEGSNTGELFF.

This clonotype was detected a few times. The J gene is TRBJ2-3, the V gene TRBV5-6; 9 bases agree with TRBD2. The CDR3 is made up of 15 amino acids. Germline CDR1 is SGHDT and CDR2 is YYEEEE. The J segment lost 7 bases and the V segment lost 0 bases, leaving 6 bases of the junction unmatched. CDR3 residues: CASSLVAGGPNTQYF. CDR3 nucleotide sequence: TGTGCCAGCAGCTTGGTTGCGGGAGGGCCAAATACGCAGTATTTT.

V usage is TRBV5-1 and J usage is TRBJ1-5; TRBD1 matches at 10 bases. CDR3 size: 14 residues. J gave up 6 bases and V 4 bases, and 4 bases lay outside the gene matches. Germline V gene sequence: CDR1 SGHRS, CDR2 YFSETQ. The CDR3 sequence is CASSPDRGIQPQHF. CDR3 DNA: TGCGCCAGCAGCCCGGACAGGGGGATTCAGCCCCAGCATTTT.

This chain uses TRBV18 with TRBJ2-3; D remains unclear. Per germline, CDR1 KGHSH and CDR2 LQKENI. Trimming pared 4 bases from V and 3 bases from J, leaving 17 bases between. The CDR3 has 16 residues. The CDR3 here is CASSQLYNLRTDTQYF. Here the CDR3 DNA reads TGTGCCAGCTCACAACTGTACAACCTTAGGACAGATACGCAGTATTTT.

There are a few counts of this clonotype. V and J are TRBV7-2 and TRBJ2-7; no clear D gene. Trimming pared 4 bases from V and 1 base from J, leaving 8 bases between. CDR1 and CDR2 (germline): SGHTA, FQGNSA. This CDR3 has 13 amino acids. The CDR3 DNA is TGTGCCAGCAGCTCCTCCAGGTCCTACGAGCAGTACTTC. It yields the protein CASSSSRSYEQYF.